This T cell receptor (beta chain) comes out of a study of CD8+ T cells in alopecia areata. Extracted from the samples, RNA was reverse transcribed into cDNA to serve as the sequencing template. Only in-frame clones appear in the TCRdb table, and some are missing; sequencing was by immunoSEQ multiplex PCR. The sample yields around 97,000 clones, less than 70% seen once. The CDR3 is 15 residues long. From germline, CDR1 is SGDLS and CDR2 YYNGEE. Trimming at V came to 0 bases and at J to 4 bases, leaving 4 bases not matched to a gene. The study, taken as a whole, reports: Lesional scalp, notably in alopecia totalis/universalis, had clonality above that of normal scalp.

With respect to this clone: Its specificity is not known.

V is TRBV9 and J is TRBJ2-1, with 7 bases that match TRBD1. The sequence was obtained from a human donor in good health. Source material: CD4+ T cells sorted from blood. The CDR3 DNA reads as TGTGCCAGCAGCGTAGATGGGACAGATTACAATGAGCAGTTCTTC. Its protein is CASSVDGTDYNEQFF. Variable domain in full (rest from reference TRBV9 and TRBJ2-1): DSGVTQTPKHLITATGQRVTLRCSPRSGDLSVYWYQQSLDQGLQFLIQYYNGEERAKGNILERFSAQQFPDLHSELNLSSLELGDSALYFCASSVDGTDYNEQFFGPGTRLTVL.